Listed here are 23 T cell receptor beta chains from one sample, sequenced in a study of monozygotic twins with inflammatory bowel disease. Following a re-call of the 5' RACE reads, TCRdb has one entry per CDR3 protein and lacks DNA. Its table lists fewer than 550,000 distinct CDR3 sequences. Sequenced input: blood. Receptors originate from a human donor with ulcerative colitis or Crohn's disease, or a healthy co-twin of an affected twin (not recorded which).

The chain combines TRBV20-1 with TRBJ1-1. The CDR3 extends over 16 amino acids. CDR1 and CDR2 (germline): DFQATT, SNEGSKA (reference sequence). Here the CDR3 reads CSARDLSPVLNTEAFF.

V gene TRBV5-4 combines with J gene TRBJ2-5; checking the TCRdb D call of TRBD2 is not possible without DNA. This CDR3 contains 16 residues. CDR1 and CDR2 (germline): SGHNT, YYREEE (reference sequence). The chain's CDR3 is CASSFGAAGGWETQYF.

The V and J genes are TRBV3-1 and TRBJ1-2. This CDR3 region has 12 residues. Germline V gene lookup returns CDR1 LGHDT and CDR2 YNNKEL (reference sequence). The CDR3 here is CASSQEGWGYTF.

The chain couples TRBV20-1 to TRBJ2-7; TCRdb designates TRBD2, a call that cannot be tested without DNA. CDR3 size: 14 residues. Germline V gene lookup returns CDR1 DFQATT and CDR2 SNEGSKA (reference sequence). The CDR3 sequence: CSAGTSGGPYEQYF.

The genes are TRBV7-6 and TRBJ2-2; TCRdb picks TRBD2, but there is no DNA to check that call. The CDR3 loop spans 18 amino acids. Germline assignment: CDR1 SGHVS and CDR2 FNYEAQ. CDR3 amino acids: CASSLGLATLPSTGELFF.

V gene TRBV11-3 combines with J gene TRBJ2-7. The CDR3 has 14 amino acids. CDR1 and CDR2 (germline): SGHNT, YENEEA. CDR3 region: CASSLGGISNEQYF.

The J gene is TRBJ2-1, the V gene TRBV5-1; with no DNA, the TCRdb D assignment of TRBD1 cannot be verified. CDR1 is SGHRS and CDR2 is YFSETQ in the germline V gene. CDR3 size: 13 residues. CDR3: CASSLTGRNEQFF. The complete variable domain, with remaining parts taken from reference TRBV5-1 and TRBJ2-1, reads KAGVTQTPRYLIKTRGQQVTLSCSPISGHRSVSWYQQTPGQGLQFLFEYFSETQRNKGNFPGRFSGRQFSNSRSEMNVSTLELGDSALYLCASSLTGRNEQFFGPGTRLTVL.

J is TRBJ2-7 and V is TRBV7-9; TCRdb picks TRBD1, but there is no DNA to check that call. CDR1 SEHNR and CDR2 FQNEAQ come from the germline V gene (reference sequence). The CDR3 spans 15 residues. Here the CDR3 reads CASSLTGEYLYEQYF.

CDR3 sequence reads: CASSLGGTSGVTDTQYF. The chain employs TRBV5-4 and TRBJ2-3; without DNA, the TCRdb call of TRBD2 cannot be checked. The length of the CDR3 is 17 residues. The V gene's germline CDR1 is SGHNT and CDR2 YYREEE (reference sequence).

CDR3 residues: CASSVPGRYNSPLHF. The V call is TRBV2, the J call TRBJ1-6; TCRdb gives TRBD1 as the D gene, but with no DNA this cannot be confirmed. The CDR3 consists of 15 residues. Germline CDR1 SNHLY, CDR2 FYNNEI.

The V call is TRBV7-2, the J call TRBJ2-7; the D call from TCRdb, TRBD1, cannot be confirmed without DNA. The CDR3 totals 13 residues. Germline V gives CDR1 SGHTA, CDR2 FQGNSA. The CDR3 reads CASSPGTGVEQYF.

The chain is built from TRBV4-1 and TRBJ1-6. Germline V gene data show CDR1 as MGHRA and CDR2 as YSYEKL. The length of the CDR3 is 16 residues. The CDR3 sequence is CASSQAVTSYNSPLHF.

The chain combines TRBV10-3 with TRBJ2-1. Germline lookup yields CDR1 ENHRY and CDR2 SYGVKD. CDR3 length: 12 residues. CDR3 amino acids: CAIRKLNNEQFF.

This rearrangement joins TRBV18 to TRBJ2-7; TCRdb's assignment of TRBD2 cannot be checked, as there is no DNA. In germline, CDR1 is KGHSH, CDR2 LQKENI. This CDR3 is built from 18 residues. The CDR3 sequence is CASSPGTSGRRPLNEQYF.

The rearrangement links TRBV18 to TRBJ1-3. The CDR3 length is 15 residues. Germline-derived CDR1 and CDR2 are KGHSH and LQKENI. This chain's CDR3 is CASSINSNSGNTIYF.

The chain has TRBV7-2 and TRBJ2-3; TCRdb's D call, TRBD2, is unchecked because there is no DNA. Germline V gene sequence: CDR1 SGHTA, CDR2 FQGNSA. The CDR3 contains 15 residues. The CDR3 spells CASRAQEGFADTQYF.

The chain carries TRBV12-3 or TRBV12-4 and TRBJ2-2; absent DNA, TCRdb's TRBD1 call cannot be checked. The length of the CDR3 is 14 residues. CDR3 loop: CASFSGPNTGELFF.

The V gene is TRBV5-1, the J gene TRBJ2-1; the TCRdb D gene call, TRBD1, has no DNA to confirm it. CDR1 is SGHRS and CDR2 is YFSETQ in the germline V gene. The CDR3 totals 16 residues. CDR3 sequence reads: CASSLSGTGGLNEQFF.

V usage is TRBV5-1 and J usage is TRBJ1-1; TCRdb's assignment of TRBD1 cannot be checked, as there is no DNA. CDR1 and CDR2 from the germline V gene are SGHRS and YFSETQ. The CDR3 sequence is 18 residues long. CDR3 residues: CASSLERTGGFYGTEAFF.

The chain uses TRBV5-4 and TRBJ2-7; TCRdb gives TRBD1 as the D gene, but with no DNA this cannot be confirmed. The CDR3 extends over 19 amino acids. Per germline, CDR1 SGHNT and CDR2 YYREEE (reference sequence). The CDR3 spells CASSLGTGAGFLSSYEQYF.

This rearrangement joins TRBV20-1 to TRBJ2-4; with no DNA, the TCRdb D assignment of TRBD2 cannot be verified. The CDR3 spans 17 residues. Per germline, CDR1 DFQATT and CDR2 SNEGSKA (reference sequence). This CDR3 is CSARDGGRSGTKNIQYF.

This CDR3 is CASSQERARITDTQYF. V and J are TRBV4-3 and TRBJ2-3. The CDR3 spans 16 residues. The V gene's germline CDR1 is LGHNA and CDR2 YSLEER.

The J gene is TRBJ1-1, the V gene TRBV20-1. Germline V CDR1 and CDR2: DFQATT, SNEGSKA (reference sequence). CDR3 length: 12 residues. This CDR3 is CSARDPSTEAFF.